Included here is one TCR beta chain sequence, with context. The germline V gene has CDR1 PRHDT and CDR2 FYEKMQ (reference sequence). Trimming removed 5 bases at V and 8 bases at J, with 12 bases between. The CDR3 contains 12 residues. The data originate from a study of CD8 T cells in Susac syndrome. The RNA input was 0.5 to 1 ug, and it was reverse transcribed with random hexamers. TCRdb ran MiXCR on the immunoSEQ multiplex PCR reads and lists one entry per CDR3 protein. Of about 280,000 distinct CDR3 sequences listed, roughly 84% are singletons. The multiple sclerosis controls consisted of treatment-naive patients with relapsing-remitting disease, either stable or active. Negative isolation was used for CD8+ and CD4+ T cells and FACS enrichment for TEMRA cells.

The specimen sequenced was CD8+ T cells from PBMCs. V gene TRBV13 combines with J gene TRBJ1-1; no definite D call. The receptor was isolated from a human donor with multiple sclerosis. The CDR3 sequence: CASSPASEEAFF. The CDR3 DNA is TGTGCCAGCAGCCCAGCCTCAGAGGAAGCTTTCTTT. Drawing the rest from reference TRBV13 and TRBJ1-1, the complete variable domain is AAGVIQSPRHLIKEKRETATLKCYPIPRHDTVYWYQQGPGQDPQFLISFYEKMQSDKGSIPDRFSAQQFSDYHSELNMSSLELGDSALYFCASSPASEEAFFGQGTRLTVV.